This T cell receptor (beta chain) was identified during a study of shared clonotypes between healthy human individuals. Germline V gene lookup returns CDR1 MNHNS and CDR2 SASEGT. The CDR3 length is 15 residues. Trimming took 4 bases from V and 1 from J, leaving 10 bases between them. TCRdb's table, derived via immunoSEQ multiplex PCR, lists solely in-frame clones and lacks some. Of some 2,100,000 clones in the sample, around 95% were seen once. Sequencing was carried out using naive CD4+ T cells sorted from blood. The subset was: CD45RA+ positively selected. The chain links TRBV6-1 to TRBJ2-2; tentatively, D is TRBD1 (5 bases). The sequence came from a man younger than 35 in good health. CDR3 DNA: TGTGCCAGCAGTGCCCTACAGGTGAACACCGGGGAGCTGTTTTTT. This gives the protein CASSALQVNTGELFF.